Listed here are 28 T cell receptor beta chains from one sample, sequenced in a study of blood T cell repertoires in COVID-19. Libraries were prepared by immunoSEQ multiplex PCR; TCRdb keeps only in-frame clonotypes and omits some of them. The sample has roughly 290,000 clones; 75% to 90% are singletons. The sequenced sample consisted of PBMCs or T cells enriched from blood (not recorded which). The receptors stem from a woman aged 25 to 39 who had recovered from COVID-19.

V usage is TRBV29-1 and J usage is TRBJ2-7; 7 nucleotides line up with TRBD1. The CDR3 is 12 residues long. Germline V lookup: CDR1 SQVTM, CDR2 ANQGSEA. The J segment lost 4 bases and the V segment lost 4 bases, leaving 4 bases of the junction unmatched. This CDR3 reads CSVATGLYEQYF. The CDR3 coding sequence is TGCAGCGTTGCGACAGGGCTTTACGAGCAGTACTTC.

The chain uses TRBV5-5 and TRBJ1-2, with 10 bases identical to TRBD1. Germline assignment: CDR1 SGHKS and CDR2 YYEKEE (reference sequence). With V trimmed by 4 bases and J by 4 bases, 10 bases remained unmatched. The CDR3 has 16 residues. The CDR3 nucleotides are TGTGCCAGCAGCGTCGACGACAGGGGGCGCGGCTATGGCTACACCTTC. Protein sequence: CASSVDDRGRGYGYTF.

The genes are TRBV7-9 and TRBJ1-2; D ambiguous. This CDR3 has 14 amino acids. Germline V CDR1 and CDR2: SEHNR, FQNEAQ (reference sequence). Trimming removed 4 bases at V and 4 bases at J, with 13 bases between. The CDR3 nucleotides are TGTGCCAGCAGCTCCCGGGGTGCGGGCTATGGCTACACCTTC. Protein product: CASSSRGAGYGYTF.

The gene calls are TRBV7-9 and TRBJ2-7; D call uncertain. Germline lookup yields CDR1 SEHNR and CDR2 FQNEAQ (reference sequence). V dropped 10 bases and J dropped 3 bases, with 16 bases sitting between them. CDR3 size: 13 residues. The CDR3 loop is CATFTTSIYEQYF. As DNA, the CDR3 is TGTGCCACCTTTACTACTTCGATCTACGAGCAGTACTTC. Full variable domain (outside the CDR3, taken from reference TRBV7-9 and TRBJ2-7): DTGVSQNPRHKITKRGQNVTFRCDPISEHNRLYWYRQTLGQGPEFLTYFQNEAQLEKSRLLSDRFSAERPKGSFSTLEIQRTEQGDSAMYLCATFTTSIYEQYFGPGTRLTVT.

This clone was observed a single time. CDR3 protein: CASSEEGQIQETQYF. The CDR3 region has the DNA TGTGCCAGCAGCGAAGAGGGACAGATCCAAGAGACCCAGTACTTC. This sequence joins TRBV6-6 and TRBJ2-5; 7 nucleotides match TRBD1. The CDR3 has 15 amino acids. V dropped 6 bases and J dropped 1; count of bases not matched to a gene: 8. Germline V CDR1 and CDR2: MNHNY, SVGAGI (reference sequence).

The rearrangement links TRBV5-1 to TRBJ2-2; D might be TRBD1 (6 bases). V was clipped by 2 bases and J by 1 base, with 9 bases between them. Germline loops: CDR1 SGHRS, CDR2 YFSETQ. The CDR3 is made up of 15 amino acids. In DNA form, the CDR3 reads TGCGCCAGCAGCTTAATAGGGGGGAACACCGGGGAGCTGTTTTTT. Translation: CASSLIGGNTGELFF. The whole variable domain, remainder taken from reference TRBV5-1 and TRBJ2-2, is KAGVTQTPRYLIKTRGQQVTLSCSPISGHRSVSWYQQTPGQGLQFLFEYFSETQRNKGNFPGRFSGRQFSNSRSEMNVSTLELGDSALYLCASSLIGGNTGELFFGEGSRLTVL.

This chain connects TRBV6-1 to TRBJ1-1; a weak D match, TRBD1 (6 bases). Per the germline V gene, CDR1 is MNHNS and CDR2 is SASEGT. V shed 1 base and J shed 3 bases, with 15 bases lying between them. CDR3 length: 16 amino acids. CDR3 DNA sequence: TGTGCCAGCAGTGAAGGGTGGGGAGGGGGGTACACTGAAGCTTTCTTT. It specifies CASSEGWGGGYTEAFF.

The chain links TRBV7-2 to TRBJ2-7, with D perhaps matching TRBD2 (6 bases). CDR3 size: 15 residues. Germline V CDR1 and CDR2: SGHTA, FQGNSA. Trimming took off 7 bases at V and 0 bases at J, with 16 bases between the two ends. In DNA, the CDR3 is TGTGCCAGCACTTTGGGGACTGAAGACTCCTACGAGCAGTACTTC. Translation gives CASTLGTEDSYEQYF.

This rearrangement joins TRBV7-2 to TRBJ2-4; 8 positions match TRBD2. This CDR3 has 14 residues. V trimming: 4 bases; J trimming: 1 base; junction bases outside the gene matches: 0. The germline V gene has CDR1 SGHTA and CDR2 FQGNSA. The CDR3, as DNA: TGTGCCAGCAGCTCGGGGGGGGCCAAAAACATTCAGTACTTC. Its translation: CASSSGGAKNIQYF.

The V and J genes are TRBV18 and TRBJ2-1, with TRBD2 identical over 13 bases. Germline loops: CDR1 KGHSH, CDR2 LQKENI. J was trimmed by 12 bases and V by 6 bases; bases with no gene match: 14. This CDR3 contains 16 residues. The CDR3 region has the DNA TGTGCCAGCTCCGGAAGGACTAGCGGGGGCCACCCGTGGCAGTTCTTC. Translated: CASSGRTSGGHPWQFF.

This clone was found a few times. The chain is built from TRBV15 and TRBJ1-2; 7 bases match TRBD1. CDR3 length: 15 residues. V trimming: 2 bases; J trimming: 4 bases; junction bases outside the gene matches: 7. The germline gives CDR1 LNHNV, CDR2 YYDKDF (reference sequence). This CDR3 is CATSRPRDSVYGYTF. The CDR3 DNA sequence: TGTGCCACCAGCAGACCCCGGGACAGCGTCTATGGCTACACCTTC.

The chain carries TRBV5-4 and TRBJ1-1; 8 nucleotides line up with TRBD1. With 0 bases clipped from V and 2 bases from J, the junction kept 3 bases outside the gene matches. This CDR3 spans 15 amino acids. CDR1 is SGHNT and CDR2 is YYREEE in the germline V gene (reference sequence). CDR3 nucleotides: TGTGCCAGCAGCTTGGGGACAGGGCGAAACACTGAAGCTTTCTTT. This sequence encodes CASSLGTGRNTEAFF.

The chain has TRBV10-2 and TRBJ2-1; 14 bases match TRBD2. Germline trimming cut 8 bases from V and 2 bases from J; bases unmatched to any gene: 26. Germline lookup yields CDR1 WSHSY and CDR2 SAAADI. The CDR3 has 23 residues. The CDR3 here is CASGSGRGPRTSGGRGPYNEQFF. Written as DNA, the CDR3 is TGCGCCAGCGGATCGGGGAGGGGACCCCGGACTAGCGGGGGGCGCGGGCCCTACAATGAGCAGTTCTTC.

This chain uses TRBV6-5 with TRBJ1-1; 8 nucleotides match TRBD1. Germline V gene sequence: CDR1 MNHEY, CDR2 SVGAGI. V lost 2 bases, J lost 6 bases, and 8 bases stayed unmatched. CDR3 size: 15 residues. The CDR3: CASSYIQGARPEAFF. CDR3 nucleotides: TGTGCCAGCAGTTACATCCAGGGGGCAAGACCTGAAGCTTTCTTT.

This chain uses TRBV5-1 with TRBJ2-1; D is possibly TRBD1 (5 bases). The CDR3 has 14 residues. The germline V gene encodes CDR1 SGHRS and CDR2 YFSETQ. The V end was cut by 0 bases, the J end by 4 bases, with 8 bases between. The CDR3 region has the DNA TGCGCCAGCAGCTTGGGGACATTATACAATGAGCAGTTCTTC. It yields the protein CASSLGTLYNEQFF.

CDR3 sequence: CSASLPGSYNEQFF. DNA for the CDR3: TGCAGTGCTAGTCTTCCCGGCTCCTACAATGAGCAGTTCTTC. This chain links TRBV20-1 with TRBJ2-1; D gene ambiguous. The CDR3 length is 14 residues. With 3 bases removed from V and 0 bases from J, the gap between germline ends came to 9 bases. Germline values: CDR1 DFQATT, CDR2 SNEGSKA (reference sequence).

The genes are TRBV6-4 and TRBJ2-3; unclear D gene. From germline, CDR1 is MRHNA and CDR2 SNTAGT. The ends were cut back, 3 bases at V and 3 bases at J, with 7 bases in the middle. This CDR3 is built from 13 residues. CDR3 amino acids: CASSEEETDTQYF. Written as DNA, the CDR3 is TGTGCCAGCAGTGAAGAGGAGACAGATACGCAGTATTTT.

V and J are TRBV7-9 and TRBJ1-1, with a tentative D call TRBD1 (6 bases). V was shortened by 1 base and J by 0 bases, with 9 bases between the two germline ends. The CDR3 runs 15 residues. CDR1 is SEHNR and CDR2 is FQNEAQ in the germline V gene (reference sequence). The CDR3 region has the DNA TGTGCCAGCAGCTTAGGGGGACAAATGAACACTGAAGCTTTCTTT. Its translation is CASSLGGQMNTEAFF.

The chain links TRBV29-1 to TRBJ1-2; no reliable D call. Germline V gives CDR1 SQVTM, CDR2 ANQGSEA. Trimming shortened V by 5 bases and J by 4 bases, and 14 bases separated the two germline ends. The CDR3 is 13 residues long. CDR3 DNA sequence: TGCAGCGTTCTCCAGGAGGGAACCTATGGCTACACCTTC. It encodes CSVLQEGTYGYTF.

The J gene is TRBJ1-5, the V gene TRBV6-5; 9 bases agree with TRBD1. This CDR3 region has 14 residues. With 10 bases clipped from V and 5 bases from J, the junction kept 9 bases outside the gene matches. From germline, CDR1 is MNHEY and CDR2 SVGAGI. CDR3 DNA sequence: TGTGCCACCGCAAGGGACAGGGCGTATCAGCCCCAGCATTTT. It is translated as CATARDRAYQPQHF.

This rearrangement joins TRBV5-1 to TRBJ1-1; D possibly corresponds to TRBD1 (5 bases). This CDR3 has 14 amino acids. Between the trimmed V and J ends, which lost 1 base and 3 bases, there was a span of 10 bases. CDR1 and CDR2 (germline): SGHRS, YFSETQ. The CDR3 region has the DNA TGCGCCAGCAGCTTGTCGGGGGGTTACACTGAAGCTTTCTTT. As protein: CASSLSGGYTEAFF.

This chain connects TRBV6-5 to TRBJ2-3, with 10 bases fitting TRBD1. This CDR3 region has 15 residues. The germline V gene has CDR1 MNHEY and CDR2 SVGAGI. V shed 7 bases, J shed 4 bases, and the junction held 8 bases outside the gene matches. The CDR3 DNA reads TGTGCCAGCACCGACGGGGACAGGGGACCAGATACGCAGTATTTT. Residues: CASTDGDRGPDTQYF.

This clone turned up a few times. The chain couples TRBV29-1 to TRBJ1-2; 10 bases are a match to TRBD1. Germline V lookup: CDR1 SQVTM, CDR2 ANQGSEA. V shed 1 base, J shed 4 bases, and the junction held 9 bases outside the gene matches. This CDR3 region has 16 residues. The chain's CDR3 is CSVEAFPGQGTYGYTF. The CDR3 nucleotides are TGCAGCGTTGAAGCTTTTCCGGGACAGGGGACCTATGGCTACACCTTC.

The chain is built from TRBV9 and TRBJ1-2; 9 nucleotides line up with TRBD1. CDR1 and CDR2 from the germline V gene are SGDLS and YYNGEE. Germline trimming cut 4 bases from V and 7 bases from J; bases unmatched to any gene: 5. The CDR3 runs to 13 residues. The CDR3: CASSPGQGSGYTF. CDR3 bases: TGTGCCAGCAGCCCGGGACAGGGCTCTGGCTACACCTTC.

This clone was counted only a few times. Here the CDR3 reads CASSGGDTDTQYF. The CDR3 region has the DNA TGTGCCAGCAGCGGGGGGGACACAGATACGCAGTATTTT. The chain couples TRBV6-4 to TRBJ2-3, with 8 bases identical to TRBD2. The V segment lost 6 bases and the J segment 2 bases; nucleotides outside the gene matches: 1. The CDR3 spans 13 residues. The germline CDR1 and CDR2 sequences are MRHNA and SNTAGT.

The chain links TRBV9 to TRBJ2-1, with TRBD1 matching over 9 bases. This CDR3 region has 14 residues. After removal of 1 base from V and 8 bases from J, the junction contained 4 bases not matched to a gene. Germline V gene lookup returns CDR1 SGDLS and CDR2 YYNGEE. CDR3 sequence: CASSVTDRGDEQFF. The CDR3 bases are TGTGCCAGCAGCGTAACGGACAGGGGTGATGAGCAGTTCTTC.

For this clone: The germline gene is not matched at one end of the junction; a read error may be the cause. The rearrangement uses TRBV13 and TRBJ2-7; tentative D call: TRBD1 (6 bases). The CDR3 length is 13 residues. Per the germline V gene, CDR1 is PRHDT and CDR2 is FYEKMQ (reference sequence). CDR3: CASSLYRGHQHHF. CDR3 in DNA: TGTGCCAGCAGCTTATATAGGGGACACCAACACCACTTC.

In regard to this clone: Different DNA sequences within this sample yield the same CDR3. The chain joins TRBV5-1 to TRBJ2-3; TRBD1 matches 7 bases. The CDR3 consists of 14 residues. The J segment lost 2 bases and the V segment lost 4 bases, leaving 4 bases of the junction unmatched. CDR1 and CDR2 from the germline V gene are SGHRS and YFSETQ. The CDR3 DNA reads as TGCGCCAGCAGCCTAGGGGGCCCCACAGATACGCAGTATTTT. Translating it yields CASSLGGPTDTQYF.